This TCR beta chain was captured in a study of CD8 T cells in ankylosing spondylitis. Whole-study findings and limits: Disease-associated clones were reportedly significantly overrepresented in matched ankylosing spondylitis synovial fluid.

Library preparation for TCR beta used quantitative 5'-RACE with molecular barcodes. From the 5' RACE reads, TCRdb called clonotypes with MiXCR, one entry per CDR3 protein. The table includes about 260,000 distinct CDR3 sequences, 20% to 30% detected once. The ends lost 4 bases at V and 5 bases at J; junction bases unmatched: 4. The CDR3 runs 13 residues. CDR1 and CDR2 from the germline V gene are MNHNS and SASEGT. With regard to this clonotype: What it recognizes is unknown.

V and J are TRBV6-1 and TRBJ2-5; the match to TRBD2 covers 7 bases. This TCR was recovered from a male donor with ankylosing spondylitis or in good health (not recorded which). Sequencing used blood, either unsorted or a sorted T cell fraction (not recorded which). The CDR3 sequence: CASSGLAQETQYF. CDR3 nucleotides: TGTGCCAGCAGTGGACTAGCCCAGGAGACCCAGTACTTC.